This T cell receptor beta chain derives from a study of T cells in Graves' hyperthyroidism and ophthalmopathy. Note on this clonotype: Its antigen is as yet unknown.

V was pared by 5 bases and J by 4 bases, with 12 bases between. Germline CDR1 ENHRY, CDR2 SYGVKD. The CDR3 totals 14 residues. Regions amplified from RNA transcripts were the TCR beta CDR3 regions. Carried out on the TCR CDR3, a first-round RT-PCR used the HTBI primer set. In TCRdb, the multiplex PCR reads were re-called with MiXCR into one record per CDR3 protein. The sample lists about 560,000 distinct CDR3 sequences, 11% to 15% occurring once. Study conclusions and caveats: A median 6.5 months before onset, the model predicted ophthalmopathy.

This sequence originates from a woman in her thirties or forties with Graves' hyperthyroidism. This chain joins TRBV10-3 and TRBJ1-3; a weak D match, TRBD1 (5 bases). Sequences were obtained from blood. CDR3 coding DNA: TGTGCCATCAGTTACTCGACAGCCGGAAACACCATATATTTT. It specifies CAISYSTAGNTIYF.